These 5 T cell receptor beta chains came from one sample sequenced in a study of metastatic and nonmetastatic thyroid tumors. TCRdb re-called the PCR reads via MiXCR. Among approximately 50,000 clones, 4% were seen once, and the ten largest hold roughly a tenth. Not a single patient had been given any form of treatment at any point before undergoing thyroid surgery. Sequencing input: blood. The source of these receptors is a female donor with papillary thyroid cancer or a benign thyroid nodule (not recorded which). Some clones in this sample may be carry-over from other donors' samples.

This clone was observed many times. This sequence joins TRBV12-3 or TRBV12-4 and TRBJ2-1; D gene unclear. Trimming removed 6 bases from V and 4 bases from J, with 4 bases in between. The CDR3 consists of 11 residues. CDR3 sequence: CASRQYNEQFF. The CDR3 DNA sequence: TGTGCCAGCAGGCAATACAATGAGCAGTTCTTC.

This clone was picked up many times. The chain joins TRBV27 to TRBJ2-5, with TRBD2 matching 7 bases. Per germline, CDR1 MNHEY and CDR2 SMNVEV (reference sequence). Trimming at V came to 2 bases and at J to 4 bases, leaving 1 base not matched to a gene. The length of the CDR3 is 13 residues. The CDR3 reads CASSLERGETQYF. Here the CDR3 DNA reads TGTGCCAGCAGTTTAGAGCGGGGAGAGACCCAGTACTTC.

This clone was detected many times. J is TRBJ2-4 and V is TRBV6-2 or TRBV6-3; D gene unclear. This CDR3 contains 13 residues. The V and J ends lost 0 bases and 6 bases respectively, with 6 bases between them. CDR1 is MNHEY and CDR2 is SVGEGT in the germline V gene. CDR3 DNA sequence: TGTGCCAGCAGTTACTCGGCTAGAAACATTCAGTACTTC. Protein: CASSYSARNIQYF.

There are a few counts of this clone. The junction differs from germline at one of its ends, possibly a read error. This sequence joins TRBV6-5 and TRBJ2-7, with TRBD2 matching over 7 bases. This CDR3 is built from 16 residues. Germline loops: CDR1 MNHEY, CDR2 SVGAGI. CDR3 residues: CASIYEASGKTYEQYF. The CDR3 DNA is TGTGCCAGCATTTACGAGGCGAGCGGGAAGACATACGAGCAGTACTTC.

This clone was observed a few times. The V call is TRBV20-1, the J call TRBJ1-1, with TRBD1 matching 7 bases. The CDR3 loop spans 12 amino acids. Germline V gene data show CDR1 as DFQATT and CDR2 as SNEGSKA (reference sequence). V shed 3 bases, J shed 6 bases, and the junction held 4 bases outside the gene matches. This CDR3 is CSASRGTSEAFF. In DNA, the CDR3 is TGCAGTGCTAGCAGGGGGACGTCTGAAGCTTTCTTT.